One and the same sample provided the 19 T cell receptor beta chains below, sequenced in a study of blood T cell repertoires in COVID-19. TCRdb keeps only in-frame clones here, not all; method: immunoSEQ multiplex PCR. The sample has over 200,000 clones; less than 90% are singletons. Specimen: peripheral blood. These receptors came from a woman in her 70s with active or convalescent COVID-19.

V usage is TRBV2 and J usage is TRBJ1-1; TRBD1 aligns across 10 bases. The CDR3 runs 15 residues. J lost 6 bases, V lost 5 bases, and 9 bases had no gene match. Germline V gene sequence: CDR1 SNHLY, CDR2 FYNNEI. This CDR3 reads CASSLRTGGLAEAFF. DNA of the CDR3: TGTGCCAGCAGTCTAAGGACAGGGGGGTTGGCTGAAGCTTTCTTT.

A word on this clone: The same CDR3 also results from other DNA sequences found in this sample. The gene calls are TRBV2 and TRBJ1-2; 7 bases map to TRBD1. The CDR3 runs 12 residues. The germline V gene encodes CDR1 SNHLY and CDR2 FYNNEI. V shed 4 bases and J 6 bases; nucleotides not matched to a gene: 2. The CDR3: CASSGQGDGYTF. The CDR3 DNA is TGTGCCAGCAGTGGACAGGGTGATGGCTACACCTTC.

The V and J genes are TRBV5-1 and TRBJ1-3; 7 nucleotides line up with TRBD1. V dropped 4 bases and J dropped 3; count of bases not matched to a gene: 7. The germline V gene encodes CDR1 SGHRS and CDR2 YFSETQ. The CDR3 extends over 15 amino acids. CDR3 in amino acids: CASSPGTALGNTIYF. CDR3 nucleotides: TGCGCCAGCAGCCCCGGGACAGCTCTTGGAAACACCATATATTTT. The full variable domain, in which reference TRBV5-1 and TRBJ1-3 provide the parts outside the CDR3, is KAGVTQTPRYLIKTRGQQVTLSCSPISGHRSVSWYQQTPGQGLQFLFEYFSETQRNKGNFPGRFSGRQFSNSRSEMNVSTLELGDSALYLCASSPGTALGNTIYFGEGSWLTVV.

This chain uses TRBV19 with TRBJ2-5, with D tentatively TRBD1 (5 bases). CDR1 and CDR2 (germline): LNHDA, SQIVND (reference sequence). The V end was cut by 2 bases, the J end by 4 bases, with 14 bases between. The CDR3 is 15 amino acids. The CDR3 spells CASSISQGIGETQYF. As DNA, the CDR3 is TGTGCCAGTAGTATATCCCAGGGAATTGGAGAGACCCAGTACTTC.

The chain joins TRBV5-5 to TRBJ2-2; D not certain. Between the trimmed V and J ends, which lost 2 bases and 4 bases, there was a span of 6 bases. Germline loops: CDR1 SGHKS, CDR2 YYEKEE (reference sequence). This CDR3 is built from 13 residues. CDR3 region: CASSFYSTGELFF. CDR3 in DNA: TGTGCCAGCAGCTTTTACAGCACCGGGGAGCTGTTTTTT.

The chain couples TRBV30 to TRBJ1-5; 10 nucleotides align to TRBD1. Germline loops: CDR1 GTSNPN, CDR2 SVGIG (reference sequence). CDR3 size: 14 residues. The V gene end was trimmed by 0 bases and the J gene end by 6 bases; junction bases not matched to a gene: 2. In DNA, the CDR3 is TGTGCCTGGAGTGTCCGGGACAGGGGTCAGCCCCAGCATTTT. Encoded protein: CAWSVRDRGQPQHF.

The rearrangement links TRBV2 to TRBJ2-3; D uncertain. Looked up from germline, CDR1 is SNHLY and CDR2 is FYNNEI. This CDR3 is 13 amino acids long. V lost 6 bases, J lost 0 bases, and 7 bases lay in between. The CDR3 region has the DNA TGTGCCAGCAGGATCGGTAGCACAGATACGCAGTATTTT. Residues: CASRIGSTDTQYF.

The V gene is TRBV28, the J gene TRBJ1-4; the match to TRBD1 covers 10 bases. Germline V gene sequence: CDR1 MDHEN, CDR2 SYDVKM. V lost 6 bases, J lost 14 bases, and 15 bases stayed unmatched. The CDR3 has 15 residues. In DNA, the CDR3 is TGTGCCAGCAGACCGCCCATGGGACAGGGGCCTCAGCTGTTTTTT. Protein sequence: CASRPPMGQGPQLFF.

CDR3: CASSPSSAQGSYEQYF. The CDR3 nucleotides are TGTGCCAGCAGTCCATCTAGCGCTCAGGGCTCCTACGAGCAGTACTTC. V gene TRBV28 combines with J gene TRBJ2-7; maybe TRBD2 (6 bases). The CDR3 has 16 residues. The ends were cut back, 5 bases at V and 0 bases at J, with 17 bases in the middle. Germline V gives CDR1 MDHEN, CDR2 SYDVKM.

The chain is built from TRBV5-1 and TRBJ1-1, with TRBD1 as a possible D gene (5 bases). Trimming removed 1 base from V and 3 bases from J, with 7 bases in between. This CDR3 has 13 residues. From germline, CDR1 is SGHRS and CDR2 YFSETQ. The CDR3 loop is CASSLWGYTEAFF. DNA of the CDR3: TGCGCCAGCAGCTTGTGGGGCTACACTGAAGCTTTCTTT.

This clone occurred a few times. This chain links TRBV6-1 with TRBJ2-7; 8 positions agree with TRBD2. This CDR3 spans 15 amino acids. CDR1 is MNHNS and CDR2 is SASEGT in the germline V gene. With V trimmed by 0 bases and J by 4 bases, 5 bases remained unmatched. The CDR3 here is CASSEAQREWYEQYF. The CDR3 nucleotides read TGTGCCAGCAGTGAAGCGCAGCGGGAGTGGTACGAGCAGTACTTC.

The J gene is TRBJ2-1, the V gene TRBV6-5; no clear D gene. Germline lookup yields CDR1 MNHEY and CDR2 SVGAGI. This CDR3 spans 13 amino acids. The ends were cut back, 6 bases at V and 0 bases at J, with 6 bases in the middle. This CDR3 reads CASRKSSYNEQFF. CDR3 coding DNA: TGTGCCAGCAGGAAGAGCTCCTACAATGAGCAGTTCTTC.

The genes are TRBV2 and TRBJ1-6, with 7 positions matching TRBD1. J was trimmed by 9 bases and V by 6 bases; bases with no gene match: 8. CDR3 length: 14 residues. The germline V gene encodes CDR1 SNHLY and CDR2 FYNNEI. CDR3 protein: CASRWTGPFSPLHF. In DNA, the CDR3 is TGTGCCAGCAGGTGGACAGGCCCTTTTTCACCCCTCCACTTT.

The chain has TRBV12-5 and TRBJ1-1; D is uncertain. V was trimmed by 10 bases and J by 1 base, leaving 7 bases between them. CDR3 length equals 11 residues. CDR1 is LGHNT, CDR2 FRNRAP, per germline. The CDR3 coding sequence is TGTGCTATTACACCGAACACTGAAGCTTTCTTT. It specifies CAITPNTEAFF.

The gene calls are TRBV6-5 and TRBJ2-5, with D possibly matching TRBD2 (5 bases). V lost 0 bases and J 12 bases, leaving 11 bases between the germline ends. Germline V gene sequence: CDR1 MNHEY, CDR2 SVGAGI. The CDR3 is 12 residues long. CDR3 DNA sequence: TGTGCCAGCAGTTACTCTCGGGGTAGAGAGTACTTC. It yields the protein CASSYSRGREYF.

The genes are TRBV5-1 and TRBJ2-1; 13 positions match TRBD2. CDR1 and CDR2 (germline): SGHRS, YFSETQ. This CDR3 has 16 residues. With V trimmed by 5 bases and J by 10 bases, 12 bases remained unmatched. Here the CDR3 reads CASRQLAGGPDYEQFF. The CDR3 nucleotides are TGCGCCAGCAGGCAACTAGCGGGGGGGCCGGATTACGAGCAGTTCTTC.

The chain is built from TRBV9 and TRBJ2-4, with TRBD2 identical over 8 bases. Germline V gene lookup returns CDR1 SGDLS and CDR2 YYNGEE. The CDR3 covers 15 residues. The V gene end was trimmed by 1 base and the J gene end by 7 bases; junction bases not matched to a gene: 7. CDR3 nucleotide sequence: TGTGCCAGCAGCGTATCCCTTAGCGGGGCGAACATTCAGTACTTC. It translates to CASSVSLSGANIQYF.

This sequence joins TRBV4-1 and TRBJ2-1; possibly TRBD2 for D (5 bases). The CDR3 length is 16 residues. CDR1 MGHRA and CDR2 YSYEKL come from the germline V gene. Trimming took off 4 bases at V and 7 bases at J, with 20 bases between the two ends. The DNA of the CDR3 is TGCGCCAGCAGCCCCCAATGGGGTCTCTCGGGGAATGAGCAGTTCTTC. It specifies CASSPQWGLSGNEQFF.

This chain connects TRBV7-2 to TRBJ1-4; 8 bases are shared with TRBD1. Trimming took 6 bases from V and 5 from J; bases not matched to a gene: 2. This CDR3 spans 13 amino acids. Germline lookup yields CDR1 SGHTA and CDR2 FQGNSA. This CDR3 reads CASRGQGNEKLFF. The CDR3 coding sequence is TGTGCCAGCAGAGGACAGGGAAATGAAAAACTGTTTTTT.